Listed below are T cell receptor beta chains from one sample, sequenced in a study of OX40 agonist ivuxolimab in advanced cancers. Assay used: immunoSEQ multiplex PCR; TCRdb lists only in-frame clones, some missing. The sample comprises over 80,000 clones, approximately 89% of which are singletons, and around 4% rests with the top ten. This specimen consisted of CD4+ or CD8+ T cells sorted from blood, obtained in a trial of the OX40 agonist ivuxolimab. All receptors derive from an adult with an advanced solid tumor such as melanoma, head and neck, liver or kidney cancer. Both conserved end residues are part of each CDR3. D genes are given only for firm matches. Only part of the rows carry a size: once, few, many, or a class if the clone is expanded.

j_gene: TRBJ1-1; v_gene: TRBV2; abundance: -; d_gene: TRBD1; CDR3aa: CATTGATFSTEAFF; CDR3nt: TGTGCCACAACAGGGGCTACTTTTAGCACTGAAGCTTTCTTT
j_gene: TRBJ2-5; v_gene: TRBV7-9; abundance: few; d_gene: -; CDR3aa: CASSITGANQETQYF; CDR3nt: TGTGCCAGCAGCATCACCGGGGCAAACCAAGAGACCCAGTACTTC
j_gene: TRBJ2-1; v_gene: TRBV29-1; abundance: -; d_gene: TRBD2; CDR3aa: CSVEDTGLAGLKQFF; CDR3nt: TGCAGCGTTGAAGATACAGGACTAGCGGGACTTAAGCAGTTCTTC
j_gene: TRBJ2-7; v_gene: TRBV15; abundance: -; d_gene: -; CDR3aa: CATSRGDFSSYEQYF; CDR3nt: TGTGCCACCAGCAGAGGCGACTTTAGCTCCTACGAGCAGTACTTC
j_gene: TRBJ1-1; v_gene: TRBV10-2; abundance: -; d_gene: -; CDR3aa: CASTSQRAYHEAFF; CDR3nt: TGCGCCAGCACCTCACAGCGGGCGTACCACGAAGCTTTCTTT
j_gene: TRBJ2-1; v_gene: TRBV19; abundance: -; d_gene: TRBD2; CDR3aa: CASSILEGGPYNEQFF; CDR3nt: TGTGCCAGTAGTATTTTGGAGGGAGGGCCCTACAATGAGCAGTTCTTC
j_gene: TRBJ2-1; v_gene: TRBV7-9; abundance: -; d_gene: -; CDR3aa: CASSFGSSYNEQFF; CDR3nt: TGTGCCAGCAGCTTCGGTAGCTCCTACAATGAGCAGTTCTTC
j_gene: TRBJ2-7; v_gene: TRBV15; abundance: -; d_gene: -; CDR3aa: CATSRDRGYEQYF; CDR3nt: TGTGCCACCAGCAGAGATAGGGGGTACGAGCAGTACTTC
j_gene: TRBJ2-3; v_gene: TRBV27; abundance: few; d_gene: -; CDR3aa: CASSTRLADTQYF; CDR3nt: TGTGCCAGCAGCACTAGATTAGCAGATACGCAGTATTTT
j_gene: TRBJ1-2; v_gene: TRBV4-1; abundance: -; d_gene: -; CDR3aa: CASSQETGAGYGYTF; CDR3nt: TGCGCCAGCAGCCAAGAAACGGGGGCGGGCTATGGCTACACCTTC
j_gene: TRBJ1-1; v_gene: TRBV7-9; abundance: -; d_gene: -; CDR3aa: CASIQGLHTEAFF; CDR3nt: TGTGCCAGCATCCAGGGGTTGCACACTGAAGCTTTCTTT
j_gene: TRBJ1-1; v_gene: TRBV28; abundance: once; d_gene: -; CDR3aa: CASSLWTGQNTEAFF; CDR3nt: TGTGCCAGCAGTTTATGGACAGGCCAGAACACTGAAGCTTTCTTT
j_gene: TRBJ2-2; v_gene: TRBV10-3; abundance: -; d_gene: TRBD2; CDR3aa: CAIRASGRNTGELFF; CDR3nt: TGTGCCATCAGGGCTAGCGGGAGGAACACCGGGGAGCTGTTTTTT
j_gene: TRBJ2-7; v_gene: TRBV6-1; abundance: -; d_gene: -; CDR3aa: CASSPRDVYEQYF; CDR3nt: TGTGCCAGCAGCCCCCGGGACGTCTACGAGCAGTACTTC
j_gene: TRBJ2-7; v_gene: TRBV7-8; abundance: once; d_gene: TRBD2; CDR3aa: CASSLAASGYEQYF; CDR3nt: TGTGCCAGCAGCTTAGCGGCTAGCGGCTACGAGCAGTACTTC
j_gene: TRBJ2-5; v_gene: TRBV7-2; abundance: -; d_gene: TRBD2; CDR3aa: CASSLSSGGGETQYF; CDR3nt: TGTGCCAGCAGCCTGAGTTCGGGGGGAGGAGAGACCCAGTACTTC
j_gene: TRBJ1-1; v_gene: TRBV21-1; abundance: -; d_gene: -; CDR3aa: CASSKGPSGRDTEAFF; CDR3nt: TGTGCCAGCAGCAAAGGTCCCTCAGGGAGGGACACTGAAGCTTTCTTT
j_gene: TRBJ1-1; v_gene: TRBV7-3; abundance: -; d_gene: TRBD1; CDR3aa: CASSPGQGSEAFF; CDR3nt: TGTGCCAGCTCCCCAGGACAGGGGTCGGAAGCTTTCTTT
j_gene: TRBJ2-1; v_gene: TRBV29-1; abundance: -; d_gene: -; CDR3aa: CSVSPSQFF; CDR3nt: TGCAGCGTGTCCCCTAGCCAGTTCTTC
j_gene: TRBJ1-1; v_gene: TRBV28; abundance: -; d_gene: -; CDR3aa: CASSFNSIEAFF; CDR3nt: TGTGCCAGCAGTTTCAATTCAATTGAAGCTTTCTTT
j_gene: TRBJ1-5; v_gene: TRBV27; abundance: -; d_gene: -; CDR3aa: CASRRTDYSNQPQHF; CDR3nt: TGTGCCAGCAGGCGGACAGACTATAGCAATCAGCCCCAGCATTTT
j_gene: TRBJ2-3; v_gene: TRBV5-1; abundance: -; d_gene: -; CDR3aa: CASSLVALDTDTQYF; CDR3nt: TGCGCCAGCAGCTTGGTGGCTCTAGACACAGATACGCAGTATTTT
j_gene: TRBJ1-5; v_gene: TRBV18; abundance: -; d_gene: -; CDR3aa: CASSPLQDRSQPQHF; CDR3nt: TGTGCCAGCTCACCACTACAGGATAGGAGTCAGCCCCAGCATTTT
j_gene: TRBJ2-5; v_gene: TRBV6-1; abundance: few; d_gene: TRBD1; CDR3aa: CASSTRGGAQTQYF; CDR3nt: TGTGCCAGCAGCACAAGAGGGGGCGCTCAGACCCAGTACTTC
j_gene: TRBJ1-1; v_gene: TRBV5-1; abundance: -; d_gene: -; CDR3aa: CASSPRGGAGMNTEAFF; CDR3nt: TGCGCCAGCAGCCCTAGGGGGGGCGCTGGGATGAACACTGAAGCTTTCTTT
j_gene: TRBJ2-3; v_gene: TRBV9; abundance: -; d_gene: -; CDR3aa: CASSVVVADTQYF; CDR3nt: TGTGCCAGCAGCGTAGTGGTAGCAGATACGCAGTATTTT
j_gene: TRBJ1-1; v_gene: TRBV5-6; abundance: -; d_gene: TRBD1; CDR3aa: CASNRLTDRVKTEAFF; CDR3nt: TGTGCCAGCAACCGTCTAACCGACAGGGTGAAAACTGAAGCTTTCTTT
j_gene: TRBJ2-3; v_gene: TRBV7-2; abundance: -; d_gene: -; CDR3aa: CASSRTTDTQYF; CDR3nt: TGTGCCAGCAGCCGTACTACAGATACGCAGTATTTT
j_gene: TRBJ1-1; v_gene: TRBV6-1; abundance: -; d_gene: -; CDR3aa: CASTVEGGLGTEAFF; CDR3nt: TGTGCCAGCACCGTCGAAGGGGGGCTGGGCACTGAAGCTTTCTTT
j_gene: TRBJ2-3; v_gene: TRBV7-7; abundance: -; d_gene: TRBD2; CDR3aa: CASSLGGRAGADTQYF; CDR3nt: TGTGCTAGCAGCTTAGGCGGGAGGGCCGGAGCAGATACGCAGTATTTT
j_gene: TRBJ1-2; v_gene: TRBV19; abundance: -; d_gene: TRBD1; CDR3aa: CASSIRPRDSHGYTF; CDR3nt: TGTGCCAGTAGTATAAGGCCCCGGGACAGCCATGGCTACACCTTC
j_gene: TRBJ1-1; v_gene: TRBV10-2; abundance: -; d_gene: -; CDR3aa: CASSEGLMNTEAFF; CDR3nt: TGCGCCAGCAGTGAGGGACTAATGAACACTGAAGCTTTCTTT
j_gene: TRBJ1-2; v_gene: TRBV9; abundance: -; d_gene: -; CDR3aa: CASSVEPPTNYGYTF; CDR3nt: TGTGCCAGCAGCGTAGAACCCCCGACTAACTATGGCTACACCTTC
j_gene: TRBJ1-4; v_gene: TRBV7-9; abundance: -; d_gene: -; CDR3aa: CASSYHDTATNEKLFF; CDR3nt: TGTGCCAGCAGCTACCATGACACTGCAACTAATGAAAAACTGTTTTTT
j_gene: TRBJ1-5; v_gene: TRBV7-2; abundance: -; d_gene: -; CDR3aa: CASSLRGISNQPQHF; CDR3nt: TGTGCCAGCAGCTTAAGGGGGATTAGCAATCAGCCCCAGCATTTT
j_gene: TRBJ2-1; v_gene: TRBV11-2; abundance: -; d_gene: -; CDR3aa: CASSLSRGPPYNEQFF; CDR3nt: TGTGCCAGCAGCTTATCGCGGGGGCCGCCCTACAATGAGCAGTTCTTC
j_gene: TRBJ2-2; v_gene: TRBV6-1; abundance: -; d_gene: -; CDR3aa: CASRLTAGNTGELFF; CDR3nt: TGTGCCAGCAGGCTGACAGCAGGGAACACCGGGGAGCTGTTTTTT